This T cell receptor (beta chain) was found in a study of blood T cell repertoires in COVID-19. Study at large: Sites in the United States, Italy and Spain provided acute and convalescent COVID-19 samples.

In the authors' workflow: Researchers report that nucleated cell counts were estimated from reference gene primer amplification. The protocol was immunoSEQ multiplex PCR, while the TCRdb copy is restricted to in-frame clones and leaves out a portion. The V and J calls and clone size were taken over from that table, and D and trimming were inferred from the DNA. The sample lists under 300,000 clones, over 65% seen once, with about 3.5% in the top ten. The CDR3 sequence is 14 residues long. The V end lost 6 bases, the J end lost 0 bases, and 10 bases lay between the germline ends. CDR1 is SGHNT and CDR2 is YENEEA in the germline V gene.

Specimen: peripheral blood. The chain links TRBV11-3 to TRBJ2-3; D perhaps matches TRBD2 (6 bases). The receptor was isolated from a woman of 80 years or more with acute or convalescent COVID-19. The DNA for the CDR3 is TGTGCCAGCAGTAGCGGTTCTAGCACAGATACGCAGTATTTT. The encoded protein is CASSSGSSTDTQYF.